This is a list of T cell receptor beta chains from one sample in a study of cytomegalovirus exposure and HLA in healthy donors. Profiling relied on immunoSEQ multiplex PCR, and the TCRdb table lists in-frame clones only, not all of them. The repertoire includes some 110,000 clones, about four fifths of them detected once, and around a fifth sits in the top ten. The specimen sequenced was PBMCs. All receptors derive from a man under 40 in good health and CMV-seropositive. Both conserved end residues are part of each CDR3. Fields, in order: D gene, J gene, clone size, V gene, CDR3 DNA, CDR3 protein. D genes are given only for firm matches. Rows give clone size only sometimes, using once, few, many, or a class for an expanded clone.

D: TRBD2
J: TRBJ2-1
size: NA
V: TRBV7-3
DNA: TGTGCCAGCAGCTTCGTCACTAGCGTATCGTCCTACAATGAGCAGTTCTTC
CDR3: CASSFVTSVSSYNEQFF

D: NA
J: TRBJ2-3
size: NA
V: TRBV9
DNA: TGTGCCAGCAGCCCCAGCGGGCTCCCCACAGATACGCAGTATTTT
CDR3: CASSPSGLPTDTQYF

D: TRBD2
J: TRBJ2-5
size: NA
V: TRBV4-2
DNA: TGTGCCAGCAGCCGGACAACTAGCGGGGGTGGAGAAGAGACCCAGTACTTC
CDR3: CASSRTTSGGGEETQYF

D: NA
J: TRBJ2-7
size: NA
V: TRBV5-4
DNA: TGTGCCAGCAGCTTGGCGGGCGACAGAAGCTACGAGCAGTACTTC
CDR3: CASSLAGDRSYEQYF

D: TRBD1
J: TRBJ2-7
size: NA
V: TRBV28
DNA: TGTGCCAGCACCACGGGGACAGGGACCTACGAGCAGTACTTC
CDR3: CASTTGTGTYEQYF

D: NA
J: TRBJ2-3
size: NA
V: TRBV16
DNA: TGTGCCAGCACCGAACTCGGTGGCGGGAAAACAGATACGCAGTATTTT
CDR3: CASTELGGGKTDTQYF

D: TRBD2
J: TRBJ2-2
size: NA
V: TRBV7-9
DNA: TGTTCCTCCCTGGGGGACTATTCGAACACCGGGGAGCTGTTTTTT
CDR3: CSSLGDYSNTGELFF

D: TRBD1
J: TRBJ2-2
size: NA
V: TRBV5-5
DNA: TGTGCCAGCAGCTCCCGGACAGGGGTCGTCGGGGAGCTGTTTTTT
CDR3: CASSSRTGVVGELFF

D: TRBD1
J: TRBJ1-5
size: NA
V: TRBV10-3
DNA: TGTGCCACCGGGGGACAGTCCCCAAATCAGCCCCAGCATTTT
CDR3: CATGGQSPNQPQHF

D: TRBD1
J: TRBJ2-1
size: NA
V: TRBV28
DNA: TGTGCCAGCAGTTTTCCTAGGGGACAGGGGGTGGACGAGTTCTTC
CDR3: CASSFPRGQGVDEFF

D: TRBD2
J: TRBJ2-3
size: NA
V: TRBV5-4
DNA: TGTGCCAGCAGCTTTTTGCTAGCGGGGGAGGCAGATACGCAGTATTTT
CDR3: CASSFLLAGEADTQYF

D: TRBD2
J: TRBJ2-7
size: NA
V: TRBV11-2
DNA: TGTGCCAGCAGCTCGCGTTACACTAGCGGGGGGGTCTCCTACGAGCAGTACTTC
CDR3: CASSSRYTSGGVSYEQYF

D: TRBD1
J: TRBJ2-1
size: NA
V: TRBV29-1
DNA: TGCAGTATACCGGGACAGGGGATTTATAATGAGCAGTTCTTC
CDR3: CSIPGQGIYNEQFF

D: NA
J: TRBJ2-1
size: NA
V: TRBV5-1
DNA: TGCGCCAGCAGCCTCAGCGTCTCCTACAATGAGCAGTTCTTC
CDR3: CASSLSVSYNEQFF

D: NA
J: TRBJ1-2
size: NA
V: TRBV6-5
DNA: TGTGCCAGCAGTCTTACTGCGGCTAACTATGGCTACACCTTC
CDR3: CASSLTAANYGYTF

D: NA
J: TRBJ1-1
size: once
V: TRBV5-1
DNA: TGCGCCAGCAGCTTGGAACGAGGGGGGGGGATGAAGGCTGAAGCTTTCTTT
CDR3: CASSLERGGGMKAEAFF